This T cell receptor (beta chain) emerged from a study of T cells in Graves' hyperthyroidism and ophthalmopathy. Study-wide results and caveats: A model of 13 V-J features distinguished ophthalmopathy from stable hyperthyroidism. Most thyroid clonotypes expanded above 0.001 appeared in blood too. Model predictions of ophthalmopathy came a median around 6.5 months before onset.

This clonotype has only a few counts. Its antigen remains unknown. Amplification yielded TCR beta CDR3 regions, with RNA transcripts as the source. In the first-round RT-PCR of the TCR CDR3, the HTBI primer set was used. Via MiXCR, TCRdb re-called the multiplex PCR reads, giving one row per CDR3 protein. The data hold about 590,000 distinct CDR3 sequences, with roughly 14% observed a single time. Per the germline V gene, CDR1 is SNHLY and CDR2 is FYNNEI. Trimming removed 6 bases at V and 4 bases at J, with 13 bases between. The CDR3 has 14 residues. Clinical symptoms, serum thyroxine and TRAb, thyroid ultrasound and orbital computed tomography were used for the diagnoses.

The V call is TRBV2, the J call TRBJ1-5; D uncertain. The sequence was collected from a woman in her 30s with Graves' hyperthyroidism. Sequenced input: blood. The CDR3: CASSGKLGNQPQHF. Written as DNA, the CDR3 is TGTGCCAGCAGCGGAAAGCTCGGGAATCAGCCCCAGCATTTT.